This entry describes one T cell receptor beta chain. Its antigen remains undetermined. No base qualities exist here, and no much larger clone lies one base off it. This entry comes from a study of blood T cell repertoires in COVID-19 (dated by TCRdb to about 2020). Concerning the study at large: Samples covering the acute and convalescent phases of COVID-19 were provided by collaborators in the United States, Italy and Spain. Where HLA class I and class II types were available, the types were taken from metadata supplied by the sample provider, not from assay-based typing. The material from the prospective study consisted of cDNA or gDNA derived from T cells, B-cell-depleted T cells, or PBMCs. The repertoires were released in a freely available public database intended as a resource for research on the immune response to SARS-CoV-2. Samples came from the ongoing ImmuneRACE study (first 160 participants) plus 1,254 subjects from 6 global collaborators. Subjects who had been exposed to COVID-19, were actively infected with it, or had recovered from it provided the deeply sampled blood TCRbeta repertoires that made up the dataset. The sample metadata nearly always contained a de-identified subject ID, COVID-19 status, age in years and sex. Results and caveats for the whole study, not just this receptor: The quantity of clinical and demographic metadata differed by source and by participant and was supplied without curation.

According to the germline V gene (reference sequence), CDR1 reads LGHDT and CDR2 reads YNNKEL. Its CDR3 holds 15 amino acids, cysteine through phenylalanine. Of the read, only the CDR3 DNA is kept; its 45 bases are in frame from base 1. V is cut back by 1 base and J by 4 bases, with 2 bases in the junction unmatched. The immunoSEQ Assay, a bias-controlled multiplex PCR, was used to amplify TCRbeta CDR3 regions from genomic DNA. The paper's data handling went like this. Nucleated cell counts per sample were estimated from amplification of reference gene primers within the assay. To quantify the absolute abundance of each unique TCRbeta CDR3 rearrangement, sequence reads were collapsed and filtered. Productive Simpson clonality was computed per sample as the square root of Simpson's diversity index over productive rearrangements. Held by TCRdb, this immuneACCESS table contains in-frame sequences only and omits some clones. Under half of the omission traces to an unresolved V gene where checked; the cause of the rest is unknown. From that table come the V and J calls and clone size; the DNA was used to work out D and trimming. Recorded for this sample are more than 40,000 clones; around 90% of them occurred a single time. Together, the top ten hold 13% of the sample.

Whole blood was collected in K2EDTA tubes by collaborating institutions according to the institutions' own protocols. Collaborator samples were shipped for TCRbeta analysis as frozen whole blood, isolated PBMCs, or DNA extracted from either sample type. The sample taken for sequencing was peripheral blood. The sequence links TRBV3-1 (or the pseudogene TRBV3-2) to TRBJ2-1; 9 bases in the middle match TRBD2. The origin of this receptor is an elderly man with acute or convalescent COVID-19. In nucleotides, the sequence is TGTGCCAGCAGCCAAGTGCGGGGGGGATACAATGAGCAGTTCTTC. It specifies CASSQVRGGYNEQFF.